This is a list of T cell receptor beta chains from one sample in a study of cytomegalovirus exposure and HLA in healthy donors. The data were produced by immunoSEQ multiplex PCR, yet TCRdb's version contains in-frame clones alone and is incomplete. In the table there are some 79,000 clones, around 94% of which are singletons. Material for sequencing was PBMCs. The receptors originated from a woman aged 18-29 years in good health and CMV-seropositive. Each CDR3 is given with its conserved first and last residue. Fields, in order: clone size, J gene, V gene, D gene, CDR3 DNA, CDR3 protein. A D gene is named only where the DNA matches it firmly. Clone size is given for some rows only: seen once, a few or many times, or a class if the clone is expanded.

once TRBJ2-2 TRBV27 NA TGTGCCAGCAGTCCGGGAACAGGGTTCGGGGAGCTGTTTTTT CASSPGTGFGELFF
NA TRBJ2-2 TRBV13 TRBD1 TGTGCCAGCAGCTCAAGCCCGGGACAGGGACGCACCGGGGAGCTGTTTTTT CASSSSPGQGRTGELFF
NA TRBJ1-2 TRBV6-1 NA TGTGCCAGCAGCCCAGACTATGGCTACACCTTC CASSPDYGYTF
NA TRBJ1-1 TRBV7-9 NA TGTGCCAGCAGCTCCACACAGAACACTGAAGCTTTCTTT CASSSTQNTEAFF
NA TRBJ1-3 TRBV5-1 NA TGCGCCAGCAGCTCCTTTGGGAGCTCTGGAAACACCATATATTTT CASSSFGSSGNTIYF
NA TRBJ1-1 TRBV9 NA TGTGCCAGCAGCCGGGTAGGGGTGAACACTGAAGCTTTCTTT CASSRVGVNTEAFF
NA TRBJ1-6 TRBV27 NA TGTGCCAGCAGTTTATCGGGAGGGGGTACTAATTCACCCCTCCACTTT CASSLSGGGTNSPLHF
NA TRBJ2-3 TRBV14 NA TGTGCCAGCAGCCAAGATGGGGGGGGGCCAGATACGCAGTATTTT CASSQDGGGPDTQYF
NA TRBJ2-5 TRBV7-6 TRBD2 TGTGCCAGCAGCCCCTACGCGGGGGTGCAAGAGACCCAGTACTTC CASSPYAGVQETQYF
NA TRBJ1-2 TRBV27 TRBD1 TGTGCCAGCCCGCCAGGGGGCGACTATGGCTACACCTTC CASPPGGDYGYTF
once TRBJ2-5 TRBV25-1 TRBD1 TGTGCCAGCAGTGTGGGGGGCAGGGGGCAGGAGACCCAGTACTTC CASSVGGRGQETQYF
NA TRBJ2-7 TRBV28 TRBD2 TGTGCCAGCAGTTTCCCCGGCCTAGCGGAATCCTACGAGCAGTACTTC CASSFPGLAESYEQYF
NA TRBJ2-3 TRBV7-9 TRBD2 TGTGCCAGCAGCTTAGCGCTTGGTAGCGGGGGGGCGACAGATACGCAGTATTTT CASSLALGSGGATDTQYF
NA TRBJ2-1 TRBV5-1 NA TGCGCCAGCAGCTCCTCATCGGGATTCTACAATGAGCAGTTCTTC CASSSSSGFYNEQFF
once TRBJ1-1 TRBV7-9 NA TGTGCCAGCAGCTTAGCGGTAGTAGAAGCTTTCTTT CASSLAVVEAFF
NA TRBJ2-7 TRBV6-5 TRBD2 TGTGCCAGCGTTTTAGCGGGGGTTTCTGCTGAGCAGTACTTC CASVLAGVSAEQYF
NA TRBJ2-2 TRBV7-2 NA TGTGCCAGCAGCTTTGAGCCAGGGCGGACCGGGGAGCTGTTTTTT CASSFEPGRTGELFF
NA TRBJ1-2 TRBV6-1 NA TGTGCCAGCAGTGAAGCCTCGTCGGCAGGGGCTATATATGGCTACACCTTC CASSEASSAGAIYGYTF
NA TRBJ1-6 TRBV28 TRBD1 TGTGCCAGCAGTGGGGGACAGGTAAAATCACCCCTCCACTTT CASSGGQVKSPLHF
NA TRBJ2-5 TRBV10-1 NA TGCGCCAGCAGTGAGCGGCGTGGGAGAGAGACCCAGTACTTC CASSERRGRETQYF
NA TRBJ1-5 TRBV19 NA TGTGCCAGTAGTATTACGGTGAGCAATCAGCCCCAGCATTTT CASSITVSNQPQHF
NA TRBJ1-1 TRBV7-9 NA TGTGCCAGCAGCTTGTCGGGGGGGAACACTGAAGCTTTCTTT CASSLSGGNTEAFF
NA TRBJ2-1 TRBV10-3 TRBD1 TGTGCCATCAAAGGACAGGGGGCTCGAGGTGAGCAGTTCTTC CAIKGQGARGEQFF
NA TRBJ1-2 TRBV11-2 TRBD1 TGTGCCAGCAGCTCTACTCCCGGGACAGGAAACTATGGCTACACCTTC CASSSTPGTGNYGYTF
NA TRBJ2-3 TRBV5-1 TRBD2 TGCGCCAGCAGCTTGGACCCTAGCGGTAATACGCAGTATTTT CASSLDPSGNTQYF
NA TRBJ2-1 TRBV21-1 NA TGTGCCAGCAGCACAAGACGGGAGTTTGAGTCCTACAATGAGCAGTTCTTC CASSTRREFESYNEQFF
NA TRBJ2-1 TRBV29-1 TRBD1 TGCAGCGCGGGACAGGGACCAGCCAATGAGCAGTTCTTC CSAGQGPANEQFF
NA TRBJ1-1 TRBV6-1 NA TGTGCCAGCAGCAAGACAGGAGAGAACACTGAAGCTTTCTTT CASSKTGENTEAFF
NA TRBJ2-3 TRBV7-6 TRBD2 TGTGCCAGCAGCGCACGACTAGCGGGGGACCTCACGGATACGCAGTATTTT CASSARLAGDLTDTQYF
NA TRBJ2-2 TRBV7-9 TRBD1 TGTGCCAGCAGCTTAGGGACAGGGATGAGAGGCACCGGGGAGCTGTTTTTT CASSLGTGMRGTGELFF
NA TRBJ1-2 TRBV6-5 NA TGTGCCAGCAGTTACTCGCGGGAAAACTATGGCTACACCTTC CASSYSRENYGYTF
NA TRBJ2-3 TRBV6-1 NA TGTGCCAGTTCGCAGGGGTGGAGTTTTGCAGATACGCAGTATTTT CASSQGWSFADTQYF
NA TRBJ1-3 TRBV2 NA TGTGCCAGCACGGTTCAAGGGAGTCCTGGAAACACCATATATTTT CASTVQGSPGNTIYF
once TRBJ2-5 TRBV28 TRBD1 TGTGCCAGCAGTCTCCGGGACAGCAAAGAGACCCAGTACTTC CASSLRDSKETQYF
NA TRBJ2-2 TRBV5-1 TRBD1 TGCGCCAGCAACGCCCAGGGACAGGACACCGGGGAGCTGTTTTTT CASNAQGQDTGELFF
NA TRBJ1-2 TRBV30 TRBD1 TGTGCCTGGAGGGAAACCGGGACAGGGGGCATCTATGGCTACACCTTC CAWRETGTGGIYGYTF
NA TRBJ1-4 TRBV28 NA TGTGCCAGCAATATCGTACAGGGTGGGAAACTGTTTTTT CASNIVQGGKLFF
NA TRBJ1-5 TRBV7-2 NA TGTGCCAGCAGCTTAGACCTAATGTCGGGGCAGCCCCAGCATTTT CASSLDLMSGQPQHF
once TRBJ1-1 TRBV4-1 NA TGCGCCAGCAGCCACAGGGTGGCGTTGGACACTGAAGCTTTCTTT CASSHRVALDTEAFF
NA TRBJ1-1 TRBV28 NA TGTGCCAGCAGGACAGTGGGGGGCACTGAAGCTTTCTTT CASRTVGGTEAFF
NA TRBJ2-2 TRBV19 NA TGTGCCAGTAGTATGGCGGGACCAAACACCGGGGAGCTGTTTTTT CASSMAGPNTGELFF
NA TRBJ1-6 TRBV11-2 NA TGTGCCAGCGCCCTGACACCACTGGGTAATTCACCCCTCCACTTT CASALTPLGNSPLHF
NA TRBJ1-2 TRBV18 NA TGTGCCAGCTCACCAGCGGCAGGGGCTGACTATGGCTACACCTTC CASSPAAGADYGYTF
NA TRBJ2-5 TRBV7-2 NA TGTGCCAGCACTATCCAGGGCCGAGAGACCCAGTACTTC CASTIQGRETQYF
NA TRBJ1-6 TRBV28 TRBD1 TGTGCCAGCAGGACCATGGGACAGATGAGGTCCTATAATTCACCCCTCCACTTT CASRTMGQMRSYNSPLHF
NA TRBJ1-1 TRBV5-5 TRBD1 TGTGCCAGCAGCCCCGGACAGGGGATTTATGAAGCTTTCTTT CASSPGQGIYEAFF
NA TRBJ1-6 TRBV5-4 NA TGTGCCAGCAGCCCAGGGGTCGTGAGCTCCTATAATTCACCCCTCCACTTT CASSPGVVSSYNSPLHF
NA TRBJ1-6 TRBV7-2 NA TGTGCCAGCAGCTTACGGGGGGCGAGTTCACCCCTCCACTTT CASSLRGASSPLHF
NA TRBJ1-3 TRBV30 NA TGTGCCTCCAACCGTGACAGAGTAAGGGGAAACACCATATATTTT CASNRDRVRGNTIYF
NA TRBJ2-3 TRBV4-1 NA TGCGCCAGCAGCCAAGAGCTAGCGTCCCCAGATACGCAGTATTTT CASSQELASPDTQYF
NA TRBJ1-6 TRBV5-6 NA TGTGCCAGCAGCTTGGGTCCGGGATCCTATAATTCACCCCTCCACTTT CASSLGPGSYNSPLHF